The rows below give T cell receptor beta chains drawn from one sample of a study of CD8+ T cells in alopecia areata. Clones were read by immunoSEQ multiplex PCR, and TCRdb kept only the in-frame ones, dropping some. Here the sample spans more than 200,000 clones, about two thirds being singletons. The sample here was CD4+ T cells sorted from blood, taken at week 0. All receptors derive from a human donor with alopecia areata. Both conserved end residues are part of each CDR3. Each record gives: V gene, D gene, J gene, clone size, CDR3 protein, CDR3 DNA. A D gene is named only where the DNA matches it firmly. Not every row has a clone size; where given, it reads once, few, many or a size class.

TRBV18	.	TRBJ2-1	.	CASSPPGYNEQFF	TGTGCCAGCTCACCACCGGGGTACAATGAGCAGTTCTTC
TRBV29-1	.	TRBJ2-5	.	CSVNLGKETQYF	TGCAGCGTTAATCTGGGAAAAGAGACCCAGTACTTC
TRBV5-6	.	TRBJ2-4	.	CASSARSQAGISKNIQYF	TGTGCCAGCAGCGCGCGGAGCCAGGCCGGGATATCCAAAAACATTCAGTACTTC
TRBV2	TRBD2	TRBJ2-5	once	CASSVGRVYETQYF	TGTGCCAGCAGTGTTGGGAGGGTCTACGAGACCCAGTACTTC
TRBV29-1	TRBD1	TRBJ2-5	once	CSVGPLPGTEETQYF	TGCAGCGTTGGGCCCCTCCCCGGGACAGAAGAGACCCAGTACTTC
TRBV7-2	TRBD1	TRBJ2-1	.	CASTRTGKTGEQFF	TGTGCCAGCACCCGGACAGGGAAGACGGGTGAGCAGTTCTTC
TRBV9	.	TRBJ1-1	.	CASSRPPRDTEAFF	TGTGCCAGCAGTCGTCCTCCCAGGGACACTGAAGCTTTCTTT
TRBV7-2	.	TRBJ2-1	.	CASSSINGGNEQFF	TGTGCCAGCAGCTCGATTAATGGCGGCAATGAGCAGTTCTTC
TRBV29-1	.	TRBJ1-1	.	CSLSSRGGTEAFF	TGCAGCTTATCTAGCAGGGGCGGAACTGAAGCTTTCTTT
TRBV7-2	.	TRBJ1-4	few	CASSLERQGRLFF	TGTGCCAGCAGCTTAGAGAGGCAGGGGCGACTGTTTTTT
TRBV2	TRBD1	TRBJ1-6	.	CASSEARGQGGSPLHF	TGTGCCAGCAGTGAAGCAAGAGGACAGGGGGGTTCACCCCTCCACTTT
TRBV4-1	.	TRBJ1-2	.	CASSQEGSYGYTF	TGCGCCAGCAGCCAAGAGGGCAGCTATGGCTACACCTTC
TRBV15	.	TRBJ1-2	.	CATSGVDGYTF	TGTGCCACCAGCGGGGTGGACGGCTACACCTTC
TRBV18	.	TRBJ2-5	.	CASSRPPGTETQYF	TGTGCCAGCTCACGACCCCCAGGGACGGAGACCCAGTACTTC
TRBV19	TRBD2	TRBJ2-1	few	CASSTRLAGGNEQFF	TGTGCCAGTAGCACCCGACTAGCGGGGGGGAATGAGCAGTTCTTC
TRBV30	.	TRBJ1-6	.	CAWERFGNSPLHF	TGTGCCTGGGAGCGGTTCGGGAATTCACCCCTCCACTTT
TRBV7-8	.	TRBJ2-3	once	CASSLGGVLIRSHTDTQYF	TGTGCCAGCAGCTTAGGGGGGGTCCTAATCCGGTCCCACACAGATACGCAGTATTTT
TRBV6-5	.	TRBJ1-1	.	CASTVSPWAEAFF	TGTGCCAGCACCGTTAGTCCGTGGGCTGAAGCTTTCTTT
TRBV4-2	.	TRBJ1-4	.	CASTDLITPQGNEKLFF	TGTGCCAGCACCGATTTAATCACCCCCCAAGGAAATGAAAAACTGTTTTTT
TRBV6-6	.	TRBJ2-7	.	CASKGGSNEQYF	TGTGCTTCAAAGGGGGGGTCGAACGAGCAGTACTTC
TRBV6-6	TRBD1	TRBJ1-4	.	CASSPGGRNEKLFF	TGTGCCAGCAGCCCAGGGGGTCGGAACGAAAAACTGTTTTTT
TRBV27	TRBD1	TRBJ2-7	.	CASRRQGGYEQYF	TGTGCCAGCAGACGACAGGGGGGTTACGAGCAGTACTTC
TRBV6-5	TRBD1	TRBJ2-5	.	CASSATNNRGETQYF	TGTGCCAGCAGTGCTACCAATAACAGGGGAGAGACCCAGTACTTC
TRBV7-2	.	TRBJ1-1	.	CASSLRGAGTEAFF	TGTGCCAGCAGCTTACGGGGGGCAGGCACTGAAGCTTTCTTT
TRBV7-2	.	TRBJ1-1	.	CASSRQRNTPTEAFF	TGTGCCAGCAGCCGACAGCGCAATACCCCCACTGAAGCTTTCTTT
TRBV29-1	.	TRBJ1-4	.	CSVTTFPEEKLFF	TGCAGCGTTACGACATTCCCAGAGGAAAAACTGTTTTTT
TRBV4-1	.	TRBJ1-4	few	CASSQWTGTNEKLFF	TGCGCCAGCAGCCAGTGGACCGGAACTAATGAAAAACTGTTTTTT
TRBV29-1	TRBD2	TRBJ2-5	.	CSVTTSAETQYF	TGCAGCGTGACAACTAGCGCAGAGACCCAGTACTTC
TRBV30	.	TRBJ1-2	few	CAWSVLVVGYTF	TGTGCCTGGAGTGTACTCGTGGTAGGCTACACCTTC
TRBV29-1	TRBD1	TRBJ2-1	.	CSVEGQGLYNEQFF	TGCAGCGTTGAGGGACAGGGGTTATACAATGAGCAGTTCTTC
TRBV15	TRBD1	TRBJ1-2	.	CATSRPDRVPYGYTF	TGTGCCACCAGCAGACCGGACAGGGTCCCTTATGGCTACACCTTC
TRBV12-5	.	TRBJ1-3	.	CASGLVPGHVSGNTIYF	TGTGCTAGTGGTTTGGTACCGGGTCACGTCTCTGGAAACACCATATATTTT
TRBV15	TRBD2	TRBJ2-2	.	CATSRSRLAGGTGELFF	TGTGCCACCAGCAGATCCCGACTAGCGGGGGGCACCGGGGAGCTGTTTTTT
TRBV10-3	.	TRBJ2-2	.	CAISEIAGTGELFF	TGTGCCATCAGTGAGATAGCAGGCACCGGGGAGCTGTTTTTT
TRBV7-9	.	TRBJ2-3	.	CASSLEGNADTQYF	TGTGCCAGCAGCTTAGAAGGGAACGCAGATACGCAGTATTTT
TRBV4-2	.	TRBJ2-7	few	CASSLEPQGNRYEQYF	TGTGCCAGCAGCCTCGAACCCCAGGGGAATCGATACGAGCAGTACTTC
TRBV30	.	TRBJ2-4	.	CAWSVQGIQYF	TGTGCCTGGAGTGTACAGGGCATTCAGTACTTC
TRBV25-1	.	TRBJ2-5	.	CASSSDTRWGQYF	TGTGCCAGCAGCTCAGACACCCGCTGGGGCCAGTACTTC
TRBV7-6	.	TRBJ1-5	.	CASSLAGDGNQPQHF	TGTGCCAGCAGCTTAGCGGGGGACGGGAATCAGCCCCAGCATTTT
TRBV7-6	.	TRBJ1-5	.	CASSPVSVGQPQHF	TGTGCCAGCAGCCCGGTCAGTGTGGGCCAGCCCCAGCATTTT
TRBV9	.	TRBJ2-2	.	CASSPQGLDTGELFF	TGTGCCAGCAGCCCGCAGGGCCTCGACACCGGGGAGCTGTTTTTT